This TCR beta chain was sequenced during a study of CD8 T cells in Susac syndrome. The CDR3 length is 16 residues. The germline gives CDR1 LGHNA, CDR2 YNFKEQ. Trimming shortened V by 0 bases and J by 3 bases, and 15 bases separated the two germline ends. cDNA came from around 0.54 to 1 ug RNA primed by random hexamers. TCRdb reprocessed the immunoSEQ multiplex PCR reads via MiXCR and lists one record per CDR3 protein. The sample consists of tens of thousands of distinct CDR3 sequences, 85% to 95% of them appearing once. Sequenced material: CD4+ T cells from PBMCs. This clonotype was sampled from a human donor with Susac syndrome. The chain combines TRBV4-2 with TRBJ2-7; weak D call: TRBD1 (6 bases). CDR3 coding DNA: TGTGCCAGCAGCCAAGATCAGGACAGCCACTTCTACGAGCAGTACTTC. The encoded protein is CASSQDQDSHFYEQYF.